What follows are 4 T cell receptor beta chains derived from one specimen sequenced in a study of T cell changes during pregnancy in multiple sclerosis. Using immunoSEQ multiplex PCR, the repertoire was profiled, and TCRdb retains in-frame clones only, with some absent. The repertoire holds 55,000 to 65,000 clones, with approximately 92% as singletons. Sequenced material: peripheral blood, taken in the second trimester of pregnancy. The receptors were sampled from a female donor with multiple sclerosis, enrolled in a pregnancy study.

CDR3 amino acids: CASSVTGGNQPQHF. CDR3 DNA sequence: TGTGCCAGTAGTGTGACAGGGGGAAATCAGCCCCAGCATTTT. The gene calls are TRBV19 and TRBJ1-5; TRBD1 matches at 9 bases. V lost 5 bases, J lost 4 bases, and 3 bases stayed unmatched. Germline CDR1 reads LNHDA; CDR2 reads SQIVND (reference sequence). The CDR3 consists of 14 residues.

This clone was picked up one time. The V and J genes are TRBV6-5 and TRBJ1-1; D is unclear. Germline values: CDR1 MNHEY, CDR2 SVGAGI. CDR3 length: 13 residues. Trimming removed 7 bases from V and 3 bases from J, with 12 bases in between. CDR3 region: CASTRLADTEAFF. The CDR3 nucleotides read TGTGCCAGCACCCGACTGGCGGACACTGAAGCTTTCTTT.

V and J are TRBV7-6 and TRBJ2-7, with TRBD1 identical over 9 bases. Germline loops: CDR1 SGHVS, CDR2 FNYEAQ. After removal of 5 bases from V and 6 bases from J, the junction contained 8 bases not matched to a gene. CDR3 length: 14 amino acids. The CDR3 nucleotides read TGTGCCAGCAGCCCGACAGGGGGTCCCCTCGAGCAGTACTTC. Translated: CASSPTGGPLEQYF. The entire variable domain, with the rest obtained from reference TRBV7-6 and TRBJ2-7, is as follows: GAGVSQSPRYKVTKRGQDVALRCDPISGHVSLYWYRQALGQGPEFLTYFNYEAQQDKSGLPNDRFSAERPEGSISTLTIQRTEQRDSAMYRCASSPTGGPLEQYFGPGTRLTVT.

The genes are TRBV2 and TRBJ2-3; no clear D. The CDR3 spans 12 residues. V lost 9 bases to trimming and J lost 5 bases, with 12 bases between them. The germline CDR1 and CDR2 sequences are SNHLY and FYNNEI. In DNA form, the CDR3 reads TGTGCCAGTAGAGTACTCGTAGATACGCAGTATTTT. Protein: CASRVLVDTQYF.